The rows below give T cell receptor beta chains drawn from one sample of a study of long-term antiretroviral therapy in people with HIV. The data were produced by immunoSEQ multiplex PCR, yet TCRdb's version contains in-frame clones alone and is incomplete. Seen here are approximately 20,000 clones, roughly 79% observed once, and the top ten hold more than 3.5%. The starting material was unsorted PBMCs, obtained 0.5 years after starting antiretroviral therapy. All receptors derive from a man aged 18 to 30 with HIV. The CDR3 runs from the conserved cysteine through the conserved F or W. Fields, in order: J gene, clone size, V gene, D gene, CDR3 protein, CDR3 DNA. A D gene is named only where the DNA matches it firmly. Expanded clones are given a class, and other clones once, few, many or no size at all.

j_call: TRBJ1-1
clone_size: NA
v_call: TRBV7-7
d_call: TRBD1
cdr3_aa: CASSLVGQGTQMNTEAFF
cdr3_nt: TGTGCCAGCAGCTTAGTCGGACAGGGAACTCAAATGAACACTGAAGCTTTCTTT

j_call: TRBJ2-7
clone_size: NA
v_call: TRBV4-3
d_call: NA
cdr3_aa: CASSQAPGQNSYEQYF
cdr3_nt: TGCGCCAGCAGCCAAGCGCCGGGACAAAACTCCTACGAGCAGTACTTC

j_call: TRBJ1-5
clone_size: few
v_call: TRBV27
d_call: TRBD1
cdr3_aa: CASSLSVGGGQPQHF
cdr3_nt: TGTGCCAGCAGTTTATCGGTAGGGGGCGGTCAGCCCCAGCATTTT

j_call: TRBJ2-1
clone_size: NA
v_call: TRBV28
d_call: TRBD2
cdr3_aa: CASRNSGRAIVTYNEQFF
cdr3_nt: TGTGCCAGCAGAAATAGCGGGAGGGCCATTGTGACCTACAATGAGCAGTTCTTC

j_call: TRBJ2-7
clone_size: NA
v_call: TRBV5-5
d_call: TRBD1
cdr3_aa: CASSLEYSRTGSSYEQYF
cdr3_nt: TGTGCCAGCAGCTTGGAATATAGCCGGACAGGGAGCTCCTACGAGCAGTACTTC

j_call: TRBJ1-4
clone_size: few
v_call: TRBV5-4
d_call: NA
cdr3_aa: CASSNGTRFSTNEKLFF
cdr3_nt: TGTGCCAGCAGCAACGGAACTCGGTTTTCAACTAATGAAAAACTGTTTTTT

j_call: TRBJ1-2
clone_size: NA
v_call: TRBV7-9
d_call: NA
cdr3_aa: CASTLTQGGTPPNYGYTF
cdr3_nt: TGTGCCAGCACCCTGACTCAGGGCGGGACTCCCCCTAACTATGGCTACACCTTC

j_call: TRBJ2-2
clone_size: NA
v_call: TRBV5-6
d_call: NA
cdr3_aa: CASSLGLIGTGELFF
cdr3_nt: TGTGCCAGCAGCTTGGGGTTAATCGGCACCGGGGAGCTGTTTTTT

j_call: TRBJ2-7
clone_size: NA
v_call: TRBV28
d_call: NA
cdr3_aa: CASRDQIPPYEQYF
cdr3_nt: TGTGCCAGCAGAGATCAGATTCCACCCTACGAGCAGTACTTC

j_call: TRBJ1-1
clone_size: NA
v_call: TRBV18
d_call: NA
cdr3_aa: CASSPGEGNTEAFF
cdr3_nt: TGTGCCAGCTCACCAGGGGAGGGGAACACTGAAGCTTTCTTT

j_call: TRBJ2-1
clone_size: NA
v_call: TRBV15
d_call: TRBD1
cdr3_aa: CAIKGQGGNNEQFF
cdr3_nt: TGTGCCATTAAAGGACAGGGGGGAAACAATGAGCAGTTCTTC

j_call: TRBJ2-6
clone_size: few
v_call: TRBV6-1
d_call: NA
cdr3_aa: CASSGIKWEQSRANVLTF
cdr3_nt: TGTGCCAGCAGTGGAATCAAGTGGGAACAAAGTCGGGCCAACGTCCTGACTTTC

j_call: TRBJ1-5
clone_size: few
v_call: TRBV4-1
d_call: TRBD1
cdr3_aa: CASSQRHLGQQNQPQHF
cdr3_nt: TGCGCCAGCAGCCAAAGGCATTTGGGACAGCAGAATCAGCCCCAGCATTTT

j_call: TRBJ1-1
clone_size: NA
v_call: TRBV6-6
d_call: NA
cdr3_aa: CASSDRQESEAFF
cdr3_nt: TGTGCCAGCAGTGACCGACAGGAAAGTGAAGCTTTCTTT

j_call: TRBJ1-1
clone_size: NA
v_call: TRBV2
d_call: TRBD1
cdr3_aa: CATGRQGNTEAFF
cdr3_nt: TGTGCCACTGGAAGACAGGGCAACACTGAAGCTTTCTTT